This TCR beta chain was recovered during a study of T-cell memory formation after mild COVID-19. The germline CDR1 and CDR2 sequences are LGHNA and YSLEER. Losses at the gene ends were 0 bases for V and 5 bases for J; bases not matched to a gene: 12. The CDR3 consists of 17 residues. MiXCR, run by TCRdb on the 5' RACE reads, gives a single entry per CDR3 protein. The repertoire holds under 600,000 distinct CDR3 sequences, with about 20% as singletons. Sequenced sample: PBMCs or a T cell subset sorted from them (not recorded which). The TCR comes from an adult woman who had mild COVID-19 (a few samples of this study predate the infection). Cell type and time point are not known. The rearrangement links TRBV4-3 to TRBJ2-5; 7 bases match TRBD2. The CDR3 DNA reads TGCGCCAGCAGCCAAGACGGGGGGACTAATCGAGGGGAGACCCAGTACTTC. This sequence encodes CASSQDGGTNRGETQYF.